These 31 T cell receptor beta chains were all obtained from the same sample, sequenced in a study of beta chain features in type 1 diabetes. The investigators reverse transcribed all of the isolated RNA, so they sequenced expressed TCRB transcripts. Some clones are missing from TCRdb's copy, which holds only in-frame ones; the method was immunoSEQ multiplex PCR. Of 220,000 or so clones in the sample, under 70% are singletons; the top ten hold about 0.05%. The sample comprised naive CD4+ T cells from blood. The receptors were gathered from a man younger than 40 in good health.

This clone was counted a single time. The V and J genes are TRBV5-6 and TRBJ2-5; 7 bases match TRBD1. The CDR3 contains 14 residues. V gave up 4 bases and J gave up 1 base; unmatched junction bases: 4. CDR1 is SGHDT and CDR2 is YYEEEE in the germline V gene. In nucleotides, the CDR3 is TGTGCCAGCAGCACCAACAGGGGCCAAGAGACCCAGTACTTC. Translated, it gives CASSTNRGQETQYF.

The gene calls are TRBV29-1 and TRBJ2-1; no clear D. Trimming took off 5 bases at V and 0 bases at J, with 8 bases between the two ends. The CDR3 loop spans 13 amino acids. Germline CDR1 is SQVTM and CDR2 is ANQGSEA. CDR3 bases: TGCAGCGTTCGCGCCACCTCCTACAATGAGCAGTTCTTC. This translates into CSVRATSYNEQFF.

The J gene is TRBJ2-1, the V gene TRBV25-1; a weak D match, TRBD1 (5 bases). Germline V gives CDR1 MGHDK, CDR2 SYGVNS. Trimming removed 1 base from V and 8 bases from J, with 15 bases in between. The CDR3 is 15 amino acids. Here the CDR3 reads CASSESDRSMDEQFF. CDR3 sequence (DNA): TGTGCCAGCAGTGAATCTGACAGAAGTATGGATGAGCAGTTCTTC.

The CDR3 reads CAIRGWDEGNTIYF. The DNA for the CDR3 is TGTGCCATCAGGGGATGGGACGAAGGAAACACCATATATTTT. The V and J genes are TRBV10-3 and TRBJ1-3; possible D gene TRBD1, 5 bases. Germline CDR1 is ENHRY and CDR2 is SYGVKD. Trimming left V 6 bases short and J 4 bases short, with 13 bases between. The CDR3 is 14 amino acids.

Only a few counts were recorded for this clone. The sample contains more than one DNA sequence encoding this CDR3. The chain has TRBV29-1 and TRBJ2-5; TRBD1 or TRBD2 may be the D gene (5 bases each). Germline lookup yields CDR1 SQVTM and CDR2 ANQGSEA. The CDR3 is 13 amino acids. V lost 4 bases, J lost 5 bases, and 14 bases lay in between. This CDR3 reads CSVVPGPQETQYF. CDR3 DNA: TGCAGCGTTGTTCCGGGGCCCCAGGAGACCCAGTACTTC.

The chain uses TRBV5-1 and TRBJ2-6; no clear D. Per the germline V gene, CDR1 is SGHRS and CDR2 is YFSETQ. The CDR3 has 15 residues. The V end lost 0 bases, the J end lost 2 bases, and 6 bases lay between the germline ends. In DNA, the CDR3 is TGCGCCAGCAGCTTGGGGCATGCTGGGGCCAACGTCCTGACTTTC. This gives the protein CASSLGHAGANVLTF.

The chain combines TRBV28 with TRBJ2-3, with 14 bases fitting TRBD2. The length of the CDR3 is 17 residues. The germline V gene encodes CDR1 MDHEN and CDR2 SYDVKM. Losses at the gene ends were 3 bases for V and 4 bases for J; bases not matched to a gene: 6. The chain's CDR3 is CASSFRRLAGGPDTQYF. CDR3 in DNA: TGTGCCAGCAGTTTCCGCCGACTAGCGGGAGGGCCAGATACGCAGTATTTT.

The chain combines TRBV7-9 with TRBJ2-5; D not certain. Looked up from germline, CDR1 is SEHNR and CDR2 is FQNEAQ (reference sequence). Trimming took 1 base from V and 1 from J, leaving 10 bases between them. The CDR3 sequence is 15 residues long. The CDR3 region is CASSLVRSIQETQYF. CDR3 bases: TGTGCCAGCAGCTTAGTTCGGTCTATCCAAGAGACCCAGTACTTC.

The CDR3 reads CASSRGQGGYEQYF. CDR3 sequence (DNA): TGTGCCAGCAGCCGAGGACAGGGAGGATACGAGCAGTACTTC. The chain combines TRBV6-5 with TRBJ2-7; 8 bases map to TRBD1. This CDR3 has 14 residues. Germline CDR1 is MNHEY and CDR2 is SVGAGI. The trim removed 6 bases at V and 4 bases at J, leaving 8 bases unmatched.

The V and J genes are TRBV7-2 and TRBJ2-7, with D possibly matching TRBD1 (7 bases). Trimming stripped 1 base from V and 5 bases from J, with 18 bases between. The germline CDR1 and CDR2 sequences are SGHTA and FQGNSA. CDR3 length: 16 residues. The CDR3: CASSLVAGTVVDEQYF. The CDR3 nucleotides are TGTGCCAGCAGCTTAGTGGCGGGGACAGTCGTAGACGAGCAGTACTTC.

The chain carries TRBV15 and TRBJ2-1; 7 nucleotides align to TRBD1. The V and J ends lost 5 bases and 4 bases, in that order; junction bases with no gene match: 17. The V gene's germline CDR1 is LNHNV and CDR2 YYDKDF (reference sequence). The CDR3 contains 18 residues. Here the CDR3 reads CATSAQGKGRPPYNEQFF. In nucleotides, the CDR3 is TGTGCCACCAGCGCACAGGGGAAGGGCCGACCCCCGTACAATGAGCAGTTCTTC.

This chain joins TRBV5-1 and TRBJ2-1, with 9 nucleotides matching TRBD1. There are 14 residues in the CDR3. V lost 0 bases to trimming and J lost 6 bases; unmatched junction nucleotides: 1. CDR1 and CDR2 (germline): SGHRS, YFSETQ. The CDR3 reads CASSLGDRVNEQFF. In nucleotides, the CDR3 is TGCGCCAGCAGCTTGGGGGACAGGGTCAATGAGCAGTTCTTC. Full variable domain (remainder filled in from reference TRBV5-1 and TRBJ2-1): KAGVTQTPRYLIKTRGQQVTLSCSPISGHRSVSWYQQTPGQGLQFLFEYFSETQRNKGNFPGRFSGRQFSNSRSEMNVSTLELGDSALYLCASSLGDRVNEQFFGPGTRLTVL.

The chain joins TRBV7-6 to TRBJ2-3; 7 nucleotides agree with TRBD2. The germline CDR1 and CDR2 sequences are SGHVS and FNYEAQ. The CDR3 has 15 residues. The V segment lost 8 bases and the J segment 0 bases; nucleotides outside the gene matches: 8. The CDR3 nucleotides are TGTGCCAGCTGCCGACTAGCATATAGCACAGATACGCAGTATTTT. The encoded protein is CASCRLAYSTDTQYF.

This rearrangement joins TRBV29-1 to TRBJ2-5; D remains ambiguous. This CDR3 spans 13 amino acids. Germline V gene sequence: CDR1 SQVTM, CDR2 ANQGSEA. Deletions cut 4 bases from V and 4 bases from J, with 13 bases between. The CDR3 DNA reads as TGCAGCGTTGTTCTACCAGGACCAGAGACCCAGTACTTC. It codes for CSVVLPGPETQYF.

The chain employs TRBV15 and TRBJ2-3; 11 nucleotides align to TRBD2. Germline CDR1 and CDR2: LNHNV and YYDKDF (reference sequence). The CDR3 covers 17 residues. V dropped 0 bases and J dropped 5; count of bases not matched to a gene: 7. As DNA, the CDR3 is TGTGCCACCAGCAGAGATAGAGGGACTAGCGGTGTAGATACGCAGTATTTT. This codes for CATSRDRGTSGVDTQYF.

This chain uses TRBV9 with TRBJ1-5, with D perhaps TRBD1 (6 bases). Trimming left V 0 bases short and J 1 base short, with 8 bases between. There are 15 residues in the CDR3. Germline-derived CDR1 and CDR2 are SGDLS and YYNGEE. CDR3 protein: CASSVAGESNQPQHF. The CDR3 bases are TGTGCCAGCAGCGTAGCAGGGGAGAGCAATCAGCCCCAGCATTTT.

J is TRBJ2-7 and V is TRBV2; either TRBD1 or TRBD2 may fit D (5 bases each). Germline assignment: CDR1 SNHLY and CDR2 FYNNEI. The CDR3 runs 15 residues. V was shortened by 4 bases and J by 0 bases, with 13 bases between the two germline ends. The CDR3 here is CASSAEQGPSYEQYF. CDR3 bases: TGTGCCAGCAGTGCCGAGCAGGGACCCTCCTACGAGCAGTACTTC.

The chain employs TRBV2 and TRBJ2-5, with D perhaps TRBD1 or TRBD2 (5 bases each). This CDR3 has 15 residues. Germline V gives CDR1 SNHLY, CDR2 FYNNEI. The V gene lost 4 bases and the J gene lost 5 bases, with 17 bases spanning the gap. The CDR3, as DNA: TGTGCCAGCAGTGCCGGGACCCCCGAGGGGGAGACCCAGTACTTC. Protein product: CASSAGTPEGETQYF.

The chain is built from TRBV29-1 and TRBJ2-3; D possibly corresponds to TRBD2 (6 bases). With 6 bases removed from V and 0 bases from J, the gap between germline ends came to 19 bases. Germline V gene sequence: CDR1 SQVTM, CDR2 ANQGSEA. The CDR3 has 16 residues. The CDR3 sequence is CSVPLRAGRSTDTQYF. The CDR3 DNA sequence: TGCAGCGTCCCCCTTAGGGCGGGACGTAGCACAGATACGCAGTATTTT.

The chain joins TRBV30 to TRBJ1-2; D gene unclear. This CDR3 is built from 14 residues. Trimming took 2 bases from V and 0 from J, leaving 10 bases between them. CDR1 and CDR2 from the germline V gene are GTSNPN and SVGIG (reference sequence). The CDR3 loop is CAWSHWTANYGYTF. CDR3 in DNA: TGTGCCTGGAGTCACTGGACCGCTAACTATGGCTACACCTTC.

The chain joins TRBV29-1 to TRBJ1-1; D may be TRBD1 (6 bases). CDR3 length equals 11 residues. The V gene lost 5 bases and the J gene lost 7 bases, with 11 bases spanning the gap. Germline CDR1 and CDR2: SQVTM and ANQGSEA. The CDR3 reads CSVSGVSEAFF. In DNA form, the CDR3 reads TGCAGCGTTTCAGGGGTTAGTGAAGCTTTCTTT.

This chain joins TRBV30 and TRBJ2-5, with D perhaps matching TRBD2 (6 bases). Germline assignment: CDR1 GTSNPN and CDR2 SVGIG (reference sequence). The V gene lost 0 bases and the J gene lost 4 bases, with 18 bases spanning the gap. The CDR3 extends over 16 amino acids. The CDR3 protein is CAWSVRGSGRGETQYF. CDR3 coding DNA: TGTGCCTGGAGTGTACGCGGTAGCGGAAGAGGAGAGACCCAGTACTTC.

V and J are TRBV6-5 and TRBJ2-1; a possible D gene is TRBD1 (6 bases). The CDR3 sequence is 14 residues long. Trimming took off 10 bases at V and 4 bases at J, with 17 bases between the two ends. The V gene's germline CDR1 is MNHEY and CDR2 SVGAGI. CDR3 in amino acids: CANSFGQRYNEQFF. CDR3 nucleotide sequence: TGTGCCAACAGCTTCGGACAGCGGTACAATGAGCAGTTCTTC.

The rearrangement uses TRBV15 and TRBJ1-5, with D perhaps TRBD1 (6 bases). The CDR3 totals 13 residues. Trimming removed 8 bases from V and 0 bases from J, with 8 bases in between. From germline, CDR1 is LNHNV and CDR2 YYDKDF (reference sequence). The CDR3 region has the DNA TGTGCCACCGGGGGCTATAGCAATCAGCCCCAGCATTTT. It is translated as CATGGYSNQPQHF.

The J gene is TRBJ2-7, the V gene TRBV6-6, with D unresolved. V lost 4 bases, J lost 4 bases, and 14 bases lay in between. Looked up from germline, CDR1 is MNHNY and CDR2 is SVGAGI (reference sequence). CDR3 length: 14 residues. For the CDR3, the DNA is TGTGCCAGCAGTTCCAGACAAGACTCTTACGAGCAGTACTTC. This gives the protein CASSSRQDSYEQYF.

The CDR3 DNA reads as TGCGCCAGCAGCTTGTTATCTGGGGCCAACGTCCTGACTTTC. Its translation is CASSLLSGANVLTF. The chain is built from TRBV5-1 and TRBJ2-6; D is unclear. Deletions cut 1 base from V and 1 base from J, with 3 bases between. Germline loops: CDR1 SGHRS, CDR2 YFSETQ. The CDR3 sequence is 14 residues long.

This clone was seen only a few times. The chain combines TRBV29-1 with TRBJ2-3; D unclear. This CDR3 spans 12 amino acids. Germline CDR1 is SQVTM and CDR2 is ANQGSEA. The V and J ends lost 1 base and 4 bases respectively, with 6 bases between them. DNA for the CDR3: TGCAGCGTTGAAGGAAGGGCAGATACGCAGTATTTT. Its translation: CSVEGRADTQYF.

The chain employs TRBV15 and TRBJ1-6; D remains unclear. The CDR3 extends over 13 amino acids. V gave up 6 bases and J gave up 14 bases, with 17 bases separating them. Germline V gives CDR1 LNHNV, CDR2 YYDKDF (reference sequence). The CDR3 reads CATSPTPQEALHF. For the CDR3, the DNA is TGTGCCACCAGTCCGACCCCCCAGGAGGCCCTCCACTTT.

The chain is built from TRBV16 and TRBJ2-7; no clear D. The germline CDR1 and CDR2 sequences are KGHSY and FQNENV. With 5 bases removed from V and 0 bases from J, the gap between germline ends came to 14 bases. This CDR3 is built from 15 residues. Here the CDR3 reads CASSKRLTNSYEQYF. The CDR3, as DNA: TGTGCCAGCAGCAAACGACTGACGAACTCCTACGAGCAGTACTTC. The full variable domain, with the rest looked up from reference TRBV16 and TRBJ2-7, is GEEVAQTPKHLVRGEGQKAKLYCAPIKGHSYVFWYQQVLKNEFKFLISFQNENVFDETGMPKERFSAKCLPNSPCSLEIQATKLEDSAVYFCASSKRLTNSYEQYFGPGTRLTVT.

In this sample, this clone turned up a few times. The chain employs TRBV30 and TRBJ2-3, with 8 nucleotides matching TRBD2. V lost 5 bases and J lost 2; bases outside the gene matches: 9. The germline gives CDR1 GTSNPN, CDR2 SVGIG (reference sequence). The CDR3 is 15 amino acids. As DNA, the CDR3 is TGTGCCTGGTGCCTCAGCGGGGGTTTCACAGATACGCAGTATTTT. It specifies CAWCLSGGFTDTQYF. Full variable domain (missing parts from reference TRBV30 and TRBJ2-3): SQTIHQWPATLVQPVGSPLSLECTVEGTSNPNLYWYRQAAGRGLQLLFYSVGIGQISSEVPQNLSASRPQDRQFILSSKKLLLSDSGFYLCAWCLSGGFTDTQYFGPGTRLTVL.

This clone was seen only once. J is TRBJ2-1 and V is TRBV30, with D possibly TRBD1 on 5 matching bases. CDR3 length equals 11 residues. V lost 0 bases, J lost 13 bases, and 10 bases lay in between. The V gene's germline CDR1 is GTSNPN and CDR2 SVGIG (reference sequence). DNA for the CDR3: TGTGCCTGGAGTGTGGGGCACCAACAGTTCTTC. Translated: CAWSVGHQQFF.